Presented here are 30 T cell receptor beta chains from one specimen sequenced in a study of identical twins. TCRdb recomputed calls from the 5' RACE reads with MiXCR, one row per CDR3 protein. Among 470,000 or so distinct CDR3 sequences listed, 24% were seen once. Separately, the same data were catalogued under a study of T cells expressing NK-cell markers.

The specimen was CD4+ T cells sorted from blood. The receptors shown here come from a woman aged 18-35 years in good health.

The genes are TRBV7-2 and TRBJ2-5, with a possible D match to TRBD1 (6 bases). CDR1 is SGHTA and CDR2 is FQGNSA in the germline V gene. V gave up 2 bases and J gave up 3 bases, with 10 bases separating them. CDR3 length: 14 amino acids. Written as DNA, the CDR3 is TGTGCCAGCAGCTTATACCGGACAGAAGAGACCCAGTACTTC. This encodes CASSLYRTEETQYF.

The chain combines TRBV10-3 with TRBJ2-2; no definite D call. The V gene's germline CDR1 is ENHRY and CDR2 SYGVKD. Deletions cut 0 bases from V and 6 bases from J, with 11 bases between. This CDR3 is built from 15 residues. CDR3 residues: CAISESRLSSGELFF. The DNA of the CDR3 is TGTGCCATCAGTGAGTCGCGGCTTAGTTCCGGGGAGCTGTTTTTT.

This chain connects TRBV18 to TRBJ1-1; 7 nucleotides line up with TRBD1. The germline gives CDR1 KGHSH, CDR2 LQKENI. Trimming at V came to 1 base and at J to 4 bases, leaving 9 bases not matched to a gene. This CDR3 has 16 residues. CDR3 in amino acids: CASSPRQGVGPTEAFF. The CDR3 nucleotides read TGTGCCAGCTCACCACGTCAGGGGGTCGGGCCCACTGAAGCTTTCTTT.

This clonotype was counted many times. The chain uses TRBV20-1 and TRBJ2-3; 8 bases match TRBD1. Germline CDR1 reads DFQATT; CDR2 reads SNEGSKA (reference sequence). The CDR3 is made up of 14 amino acids. The ends lost 0 bases at V and 3 bases at J; junction bases unmatched: 2. This chain's CDR3 is CSARDRGRTDTQYF. In DNA form, the CDR3 reads TGCAGTGCTAGAGACAGGGGGCGAACAGATACGCAGTATTTT.

The gene calls are TRBV9 and TRBJ2-7, with D tentatively TRBD1 or TRBD2 (7 bases each). Germline CDR1 and CDR2: SGDLS and YYNGEE. This CDR3 is 15 amino acids long. Trimming took 4 bases from V and 5 from J, leaving 19 bases between them. CDR3 coding DNA: TGTGCCAGCAGCCCCCAGGGGGGGCTCCCTCACGAGCAGTACTTC. This translates into CASSPQGGLPHEQYF.

This clonotype turned up a few times. J is TRBJ2-1 and V is TRBV7-2; D is possibly TRBD1 (6 bases). Germline CDR1 is SGHTA and CDR2 is FQGNSA. V gave up 5 bases and J gave up 4 bases, with 12 bases separating them. CDR3 length equals 14 residues. The CDR3: CASSTDRVYNEQFF. The CDR3 bases are TGTGCCAGCAGCACGGACAGAGTTTACAATGAGCAGTTCTTC.

The J gene is TRBJ2-1, the V gene TRBV12-3 or TRBV12-4; the match to TRBD1 covers 7 bases. The CDR3 has 17 residues. The V gene end was trimmed by 6 bases and the J gene end by 7 bases; junction bases not matched to a gene: 18. CDR3 in DNA: TGTGCCAGCAGATCCCGGGACAGCTTGGGTCCGGGGAATGAGCAGTTCTTC. This gives the protein CASRSRDSLGPGNEQFF.

This clonotype was counted only a few times. V usage is TRBV7-9 and J usage is TRBJ2-7; D gene unclear. Per the germline V gene, CDR1 is SEHNR and CDR2 is FQNEAQ (reference sequence). The V end was cut by 4 bases, the J end by 6 bases, with 19 bases between. The CDR3 extends over 15 amino acids. The DNA of the CDR3 is TGTGCCAGCAGCTCCTCGGCACAGCCCTGGCGCGAGCAGTACTTC. It translates to CASSSSAQPWREQYF.

This clonotype has just a few counts. The CDR3 reads CASSQYLASSSYNEQFF. CDR3 coding DNA: TGCGCCAGCAGCCAGTATCTAGCGTCTAGCTCCTACAATGAGCAGTTCTTC. The rearrangement joins TRBV4-3 to TRBJ2-1; D may be TRBD2 (6 bases). The CDR3 has 17 residues. V was clipped by 3 bases and J by 0 bases, with 15 bases between them. Per germline, CDR1 LGHNA and CDR2 YSLEER.

This clonotype has more than one count but fewer than ten. V and J are TRBV7-9 and TRBJ2-1; TRBD1 matches at 10 bases. CDR3 length equals 16 residues. V was pared by 4 bases and J by 7 bases, with 10 bases of the junction left unmatched. The V gene's germline CDR1 is SEHNR and CDR2 FQNEAQ (reference sequence). In DNA, the CDR3 is TGTGCCAGCAGCTCCCGGAGGGGGACAGGGGCAAATGAGCAGTTCTTC. Translation: CASSSRRGTGANEQFF.

This chain links TRBV5-1 with TRBJ1-1; 7 bases align to TRBD1. Germline loops: CDR1 SGHRS, CDR2 YFSETQ. Trimming cost V 1 base and J 1 base; bases outside gene matches: 4. The CDR3 spans 15 residues. The CDR3 reads CASSLLGQWNTEAFF. Written as DNA, the CDR3 is TGCGCCAGCAGCTTGTTGGGACAGTGGAACACTGAAGCTTTCTTT.

The J gene is TRBJ2-1, the V gene TRBV25-1, with TRBD2 matching over 7 bases. CDR1 is MGHDK and CDR2 is SYGVNS in the germline V gene. The CDR3 runs 16 residues. V was clipped by 3 bases and J by 4 bases; unmatched bases: 9. CDR3 sequence (DNA): TGTGCCAGCAGTGACCCCCGGACTAGAGGGTACAATGAGCAGTTCTTC. Translated, it gives CASSDPRTRGYNEQFF.

This clonotype was recorded once. V is TRBV2 and J is TRBJ2-5; D remains unclear. The germline CDR1 and CDR2 sequences are SNHLY and FYNNEI. Trimming stripped 4 bases from V and 3 bases from J, with 12 bases between. The CDR3 consists of 14 residues. The CDR3 sequence: CASSVYRVEETQYF. The CDR3 DNA reads as TGTGCCAGCAGTGTTTACCGGGTGGAAGAGACCCAGTACTTC.

This clonotype was counted only a few times. This chain connects TRBV29-1 to TRBJ1-1, with D perhaps TRBD1 (5 bases). Trimming took off 4 bases at V and 6 bases at J, with 18 bases between the two ends. This CDR3 is 14 amino acids long. From germline, CDR1 is SQVTM and CDR2 ANQGSEA. CDR3 nucleotide sequence: TGCAGCGTTGTTAGTTCAGGGATGCGCGCTGAAGCTTTCTTT. Encoded protein: CSVVSSGMRAEAFF.

The chain is built from TRBV9 and TRBJ2-5; tentatively, D is TRBD2 (6 bases). The length of the CDR3 is 15 residues. Germline V gene data show CDR1 as SGDLS and CDR2 as YYNGEE. The germline V and J ends were trimmed by 0 bases and 6 bases, with 15 bases remaining between them. The CDR3 sequence: CASSVEATGGKTQYF. The DNA of the CDR3 is TGTGCCAGCAGCGTAGAAGCGACTGGGGGGAAGACCCAGTACTTC.

The chain recombines TRBV12-3 or TRBV12-4 with TRBJ2-1; the D gene could be TRBD1 or TRBD2 (6 bases each). V was cut by 7 bases and J by 6 bases, with 19 bases left in between. This CDR3 region has 15 residues. This CDR3 is CASTEGDSQANEQFF. The CDR3 bases are TGTGCCAGCACGGAGGGGGACTCCCAGGCCAATGAGCAGTTCTTC.

In regard to this clonotype: Compared with germline, one end of the junction differs, possibly owing to a read error. The V gene is TRBV6-9, the J gene TRBJ1-4; no clear D gene. The CDR3 is made up of 10 amino acids. Germline CDR1 MNHGY, CDR2 SVAAGI. The CDR3 is CATNNAKLFF. The CDR3 nucleotides are TGTGCCACCAACAATGCAAAACTGTTTTTT.

This rearrangement joins TRBV7-9 to TRBJ2-5, with 13 positions matching TRBD2. This CDR3 is 16 amino acids long. V lost 4 bases and J lost 5; bases outside the gene matches: 7. CDR1 is SEHNR, CDR2 FQNEAQ, per germline (reference sequence). The CDR3 DNA is TGTGCCAGCAGCTCCGGACTAGCGGGAGTTGGGGAGACCCAGTACTTC. This translates into CASSSGLAGVGETQYF.

This clonotype occurred a few times. The chain recombines TRBV5-1 with TRBJ1-1; possibly TRBD1 for D (6 bases). This CDR3 is built from 14 residues. Trimming removed 7 bases at V and 3 bases at J, with 16 bases between. Germline V gives CDR1 SGHRS, CDR2 YFSETQ. The CDR3 bases are TGCGCCAGCCACGTCACAGGGTCGGACACTGAAGCTTTCTTT. Amino acids: CASHVTGSDTEAFF.

The sample holds a few counts of this clonotype. The rearrangement uses TRBV20-1 and TRBJ2-7; TRBD2 matches 9 bases. Germline V gene lookup returns CDR1 DFQATT and CDR2 SNEGSKA (reference sequence). The CDR3 contains 15 residues. V trimming: 1 base; J trimming: 6 bases; junction bases outside the gene matches: 10. The CDR3 sequence: CSARVVRGLAPEQYF. The DNA of the CDR3 is TGCAGTGCTAGAGTGGTTAGGGGACTAGCACCCGAGCAGTACTTC.

The chain is built from TRBV10-3 and TRBJ1-1; D remains ambiguous. The CDR3 consists of 13 residues. V gave up 7 bases and J gave up 1 base, with 10 bases separating them. Germline CDR1 ENHRY, CDR2 SYGVKD. CDR3 bases: TGTGCCATCACCTTACAACCGAACACTGAAGCTTTCTTT. Translating it yields CAITLQPNTEAFF.

As to this clonotype: An end of the junction does not agree with germline; a read error may underlie this. This rearrangement joins TRBV12-3 or TRBV12-4 to TRBJ2-4; no clear D gene. The CDR3 totals 14 residues. The CDR3 bases are TGTGCCAGCAGTTTAGCGCGGCTGAGAGCCATTCAGTCCTTC. Translating gives CASSLARLRAIQSF.

This clonotype was detected only a few times. This chain links TRBV5-1 with TRBJ2-1, with 9 bases aligning to TRBD2. CDR1 and CDR2 from the germline V gene are SGHRS and YFSETQ. The CDR3 is 15 residues long. After removal of 1 base from V and 13 bases from J, the junction contained 12 bases not matched to a gene. The CDR3 loop is CASSLIAGESYTQFF. The CDR3 DNA reads TGCGCCAGCAGCTTGATAGCGGGAGAGTCCTACACCCAGTTCTTC. Filled out from reference TRBV5-1 and TRBJ2-1, the complete variable domain reads KAGVTQTPRYLIKTRGQQVTLSCSPISGHRSVSWYQQTPGQGLQFLFEYFSETQRNKGNFPGRFSGRQFSNSRSEMNVSTLELGDSALYLCASSLIAGESYTQFFGPGTRLTVL.

The chain employs TRBV9 and TRBJ2-3, with D unresolved. The CDR3 contains 14 residues. The V end was cut by 0 bases, the J end by 3 bases, with 8 bases between. CDR1 is SGDLS and CDR2 is YYNGEE in the germline V gene. The CDR3 DNA reads as TGTGCCAGCAGCGTAGATGGTCCAACAGATACGCAGTATTTT. Translating it yields CASSVDGPTDTQYF.

The J gene is TRBJ2-1, the V gene TRBV5-1, with 10 bases fitting TRBD2. CDR1 is SGHRS and CDR2 is YFSETQ in the germline V gene. V was pared by 6 bases and J by 4 bases, with 4 bases of the junction left unmatched. The CDR3 consists of 14 residues. The CDR3 here is CASMSGGEYNEQFF. In DNA, the CDR3 is TGCGCCAGCATGAGCGGGGGGGAATACAATGAGCAGTTCTTC.

In DNA, the CDR3 is TGTGCCAGCAGTGGGTCGGGAACCGATACGCAGTATTTT. Translated, it gives CASSGSGTDTQYF. The gene calls are TRBV12-3 or TRBV12-4 and TRBJ2-3; possibly TRBD2 for D (5 bases). This CDR3 spans 13 amino acids. Trimming took 5 bases from V and 6 from J, leaving 12 bases between them.

The chain employs TRBV9 and TRBJ2-3; TRBD2 matches 11 bases. The germline V gene has CDR1 SGDLS and CDR2 YYNGEE. This CDR3 is built from 15 residues. J was trimmed by 1 base and V by 5 bases; bases with no gene match: 3. CDR3 sequence (DNA): TGTGCCAGCAGGGCGACTAGCGGGGGCACAGATACGCAGTATTTT. It is translated as CASRATSGGTDTQYF.

The chain has TRBV7-6 and TRBJ2-3; 11 bases align to TRBD2. CDR1 and CDR2 from the germline V gene are SGHVS and FNYEAQ. V was clipped by 1 base and J by 6 bases; unmatched bases: 6. This CDR3 is 16 amino acids long. Here the CDR3 reads CASSLGPSGGKDTQYF. CDR3 bases: TGTGCCAGCAGCTTAGGGCCTAGCGGGGGGAAGGATACGCAGTATTTT.

This clonotype was observed at least ten times. The chain uses TRBV5-1 and TRBJ1-2; D ambiguous. The V end was cut by 0 bases, the J end by 3 bases, with 9 bases between. The CDR3 spans 14 residues. Germline-derived CDR1 and CDR2 are SGHRS and YFSETQ. The CDR3 nucleotides are TGCGCCAGCAGCTTGGAGGGATTCGACTATGGCTACACCTTC. Amino acid sequence: CASSLEGFDYGYTF.

The V gene is TRBV7-2, the J gene TRBJ2-5; TRBD2 aligns across 8 bases. CDR1 is SGHTA and CDR2 is FQGNSA in the germline V gene. This CDR3 is built from 15 residues. J was trimmed by 6 bases and V by 2 bases; bases with no gene match: 8. CDR3 residues: CASSLRSGVEQTQYF. The CDR3 bases are TGTGCCAGCAGCTTACGTAGCGGGGTCGAGCAGACCCAGTACTTC.